The table lists the clone carrying this T cell receptor (beta chain) with a count of one. Its antigen is not known. The data originate from a study of PD-L1 blockade in urothelial cancer. Study-level background: Patients, treated from 2014 onward, received atezolizumab 1,200 mg intravenously every 3 weeks. Male patients with bladder-origin urothelial cancer numbered about nine tenths of the roughly 29. The researchers analyzed blood 3 weeks (second dose) and 6 weeks after treatment start.

The CDR3 covers 16 residues. Germline CDR1 and CDR2: SGHKS and YYEKEE (reference sequence). The V gene end was trimmed by 4 bases and the J gene end by 0 bases; junction bases not matched to a gene: 10. Time point given: peripheral blood 6 weeks after treatment start. General study results and limits: Better survival was forecast by a pretreatment blood TCR clonality below the median.

Sequenced by immunoSEQ multiplex PCR; TCRdb stores in-frame clones only, minus some. Of fewer than 90,000 clones in the sample, more than 85% were seen once. This chain joins TRBV5-5 and TRBJ2-7; 7 bases fit TRBD2. The specimen was PBMCs, collected around atezolizumab (anti-PD-L1) treatment. The clonotype comes from a woman of 80 years or more with urothelial cancer. CDR3 in amino acids: CASSLEAGVSSYEQYF. The CDR3 coding sequence is TGTGCCAGCAGCCTGGAGGCGGGGGTGAGCTCCTACGAGCAGTACTTC.